This T cell receptor (beta chain) derives from a study of cytomegalovirus exposure and HLA in healthy donors. Amplification used 60 Vbeta primers and 13 Jbeta primers. TCRdb's copy holds only in-frame clones and misses some; the assay was immunoSEQ multiplex PCR. The profile covers 65,000 to 80,000 clones, with 60% to 80% appearing a single time and less than 25% taken by the ten largest. This TCR derives from a woman aged 40 to 50 in good health and CMV-seropositive. The sequenced sample was PBMCs.

The CDR3 region is CASRSGNYEQYF. The CDR3 coding sequence is TGTGCCAGCAGATCAGGGAACTACGAGCAGTACTTC. The rearrangement links TRBV2 to TRBJ2-7; maybe TRBD1 (5 bases). The CDR3 loop spans 12 amino acids. V lost 6 bases to trimming and J lost 3 bases, with 9 bases between them. Germline CDR1 SNHLY, CDR2 FYNNEI.